The 25 T cell receptor beta chains reported below all come from one sample, sequenced in a study of blood T cell repertoires in COVID-19 (dated by TCRdb to 2020 to 2022). The library was built by means of the immunoSEQ multiplex PCR assay. The table was pulled from immuneACCESS by TCRdb, which kept in-frame rearrangements only. Such tables lose some clones; where checked, under half of the loss comes from unresolved V genes, and the rest has no known cause. Counted in this sample were about 270,000 clones; 80% to 90% of them appeared once. The biggest ten clones account for under 3% of the sample. Sequenced material: PBMCs or T cells enriched from blood (not recorded which). All receptors derive from a woman under 30 who had recovered from COVID-19.

The CDR3 is CASTLGQPGRSPLHF. The DNA for the CDR3 is TGTGCCAGCACCCTGGGACAGCCTGGAAGATCACCCCTCCACTTT. The chain couples TRBV6-5 to TRBJ1-6; 7 nucleotides line up with TRBD1. Looked up from germline, CDR1 is MNHEY and CDR2 is SVGAGI. This CDR3 contains 15 residues. Trimming removed 7 bases from V and 10 bases from J; junction bases left unmatched: 13.

This clone was seen a single time. The chain links TRBV7-3 to TRBJ1-6; TRBD1 might be the D (5 bases). The CDR3 extends over 15 amino acids. CDR1 SGHTA and CDR2 FQGTGA come from the germline V gene. Trimming removed 0 bases from V and 5 bases from J, with 8 bases in between. Here the CDR3 reads CASSLTAGNNSPLHF. CDR3 DNA: TGTGCCAGCAGCTTAACTGCAGGGAATAATTCACCCCTCCACTTT.

In nucleotides, the CDR3 is TGTGCCAGCAAGGATAGGCGGGGGAGGGCCGAGCAGTACTTC. This translates into CASKDRRGRAEQYF. This rearrangement joins TRBV28 to TRBJ2-7; the match to TRBD2 covers 7 bases. The CDR3 loop spans 14 amino acids. The V gene's germline CDR1 is MDHEN and CDR2 SYDVKM. The V and J ends lost 7 bases and 6 bases, in that order; junction bases with no gene match: 12.

V is TRBV7-2 and J is TRBJ2-7; 7 nucleotides line up with TRBD2. Looked up from germline, CDR1 is SGHTA and CDR2 is FQGNSA. The CDR3 length is 15 residues. The V gene end was trimmed by 3 bases and the J gene end by 0 bases; junction bases not matched to a gene: 5. The chain's CDR3 is CASSLGGWSSYEQYF. The CDR3 region has the DNA TGTGCCAGCAGCTTGGGGGGGTGGAGCTCCTACGAGCAGTACTTC.

The table lists this clone with a count of one. The chain combines TRBV15 with TRBJ1-1; TRBD1 might be the D (5 bases). Germline V gives CDR1 LNHNV, CDR2 YYDKDF (reference sequence). This CDR3 is 12 amino acids long. Trimming took off 3 bases at V and 11 bases at J, with 13 bases between the two ends. The CDR3 DNA reads TGTGCCACCAGCAGCTTACAGGCAGGCGCTTTCTTT. It specifies CATSSLQAGAFF.

As regards this clone: Other DNA sequences within the sample encode an identical CDR3. J is TRBJ1-1 and V is TRBV18; possible D gene TRBD1, 6 bases. Germline V gene lookup returns CDR1 KGHSH and CDR2 LQKENI. Trimming removed 0 bases from V and 5 bases from J, with 10 bases in between. The length of the CDR3 is 14 residues. CDR3 nucleotides: TGTGCCAGCTCACCACCACAGGGTGGGACTGAAGCTTTCTTT. This codes for CASSPPQGGTEAFF.

The chain employs TRBV10-2 and TRBJ2-7, with D tentatively TRBD2 (5 bases). The germline gives CDR1 WSHSY, CDR2 SAAADI. Trimming removed 7 bases from V and 7 bases from J, with 20 bases in between. The CDR3 covers 14 residues. For the CDR3, the DNA is TGCGCCAGCACCGTAGGAGGCAGCCCTGTGGAGCAGTACTTC. Translation: CASTVGGSPVEQYF.

The CDR3 protein is CASRGRDRVRVGQYF. Here the CDR3 DNA reads TGTGCCAGCAGGGGCCGGGACAGGGTCCGTGTTGGGCAGTATTTT. This rearrangement joins TRBV28 to TRBJ2-3; TRBD1 agrees at 9 bases. Germline V gives CDR1 MDHEN, CDR2 SYDVKM. This CDR3 is 15 amino acids long. J lost 11 bases, V lost 6 bases, and 15 bases had no gene match.

V and J are TRBV7-9 and TRBJ2-1, with TRBD1 matching over 11 bases. CDR3 length equals 15 residues. Germline-derived CDR1 and CDR2 are SEHNR and FQNEAQ (reference sequence). The V gene end was trimmed by 1 base and the J gene end by 8 bases; junction bases not matched to a gene: 4. The CDR3 DNA follows: TGTGCCAGCAGCTTAGGTGGACAGGGGGCGGATGAGCAGTTCTTC. Translated: CASSLGGQGADEQFF.

This clone was counted once. The rearrangement joins TRBV5-1 to TRBJ2-3; 7 bases are shared with TRBD2. Unmatched junction bases numbered 4, after V lost 8 bases and J lost 1 base. CDR3 length equals 13 residues. CDR1 and CDR2 from the germline V gene are SGHRS and YFSETQ. CDR3 protein: CASAGVGTDTQYF. The CDR3 DNA is TGCGCCAGTGCGGGGGTTGGCACAGATACGCAGTATTTT.

The rearrangement links TRBV3-1 (or the pseudogene TRBV3-2) to TRBJ2-1; 13 nucleotides agree with TRBD2. This CDR3 has 16 residues. Germline CDR1 is LGHDT and CDR2 is YNNKEL (reference sequence). The V segment lost 3 bases and the J segment 5 bases; nucleotides outside the gene matches: 4. CDR3 sequence: CASSQEGLAGNNEQFF. The CDR3 nucleotides are TGTGCCAGCAGCCAGGAGGGACTAGCGGGAAACAATGAGCAGTTCTTC.

The chain has TRBV11-2 and TRBJ1-2; D unresolved. Looked up from germline, CDR1 is SGHAT and CDR2 is FQNNGV. The V and J ends lost 2 bases and 4 bases respectively, with 11 bases between them. The CDR3 sequence is 14 residues long. Written as DNA, the CDR3 is TGTGCCAGCAGCTTAAGTAGGACTCTCTATGGCTACACCTTC. It encodes CASSLSRTLYGYTF.

This sequence joins TRBV4-1 and TRBJ2-5; 11 positions match TRBD2. Germline CDR1 reads MGHRA; CDR2 reads YSYEKL. This CDR3 has 16 residues. The V and J ends lost 0 bases and 5 bases, in that order; junction bases with no gene match: 5. The CDR3 sequence is CASSQEGSGGAETQYF. In nucleotides, the CDR3 is TGCGCCAGCAGCCAAGAGGGTAGCGGGGGGGCGGAGACCCAGTACTTC.

The V gene is TRBV4-1, the J gene TRBJ1-1; no reliable D call. Germline lookup yields CDR1 MGHRA and CDR2 YSYEKL. There are 16 residues in the CDR3. V was shortened by 1 base and J by 0 bases, with 12 bases between the two germline ends. The CDR3 spells CASSQARLLMNTEAFF. Here the CDR3 DNA reads TGCGCCAGCAGCCAAGCCAGACTGCTGATGAACACTGAAGCTTTCTTT.

This sequence joins TRBV27 and TRBJ2-7; 8 positions match TRBD2. V lost 3 bases to trimming and J lost 3 bases; unmatched junction nucleotides: 4. The germline gives CDR1 MNHEY, CDR2 SMNVEV (reference sequence). CDR3 length equals 14 residues. The DNA for the CDR3 is TGTGCCAGCAGTTTCGGCGGGGGGAACTACGAGCAGTACTTC. Translation gives CASSFGGGNYEQYF.

The rearrangement uses TRBV5-1 and TRBJ2-2, with 10 bases fitting TRBD2. This CDR3 has 15 amino acids. V gave up 3 bases and J gave up 5 bases; unmatched junction bases: 4. Germline CDR1 SGHRS, CDR2 YFSETQ. The CDR3 spells CASSWTSGSTGELFF. Here the CDR3 DNA reads TGCGCCAGCAGCTGGACTAGCGGTTCGACCGGGGAGCTGTTTTTT.

The J gene is TRBJ2-1, the V gene TRBV7-9; TRBD1 aligns across 8 bases. Germline values: CDR1 SEHNR, CDR2 FQNEAQ (reference sequence). The CDR3 loop spans 17 amino acids. V trimming: 6 bases; J trimming: 2 bases; junction bases outside the gene matches: 12. Here the CDR3 reads CASSPGGQGATYNEQFF. The CDR3 DNA reads TGTGCCAGCAGTCCAGGGGGCCAGGGGGCTACCTACAATGAGCAGTTCTTC.

The chain has TRBV9 and TRBJ2-5, with 8 bases fitting TRBD1. The CDR3 totals 14 residues. V lost 3 bases, J lost 6 bases, and 7 bases stayed unmatched. The V gene's germline CDR1 is SGDLS and CDR2 YYNGEE. For the CDR3, the DNA is TGTGCCAGCAGCGCAGGACAGGGAATGAAGACCCAGTACTTC. It encodes CASSAGQGMKTQYF.

This clone was recorded a few times. This rearrangement joins TRBV19 to TRBJ1-5, with D unresolved. Trimming shortened V by 7 bases and J by 4 bases, and 14 bases separated the two germline ends. Germline lookup yields CDR1 LNHDA and CDR2 SQIVND (reference sequence). The CDR3 has 14 residues. The CDR3 coding sequence is TGTGCCAGTAAACCCCAGGCCGTTAATCAGCCCCAGCATTTT. Protein product: CASKPQAVNQPQHF.

The chain couples TRBV4-1 to TRBJ1-5; no clear D. CDR1 MGHRA and CDR2 YSYEKL come from the germline V gene. The V and J ends lost 2 bases and 0 bases respectively, with 11 bases between them. The CDR3 runs 16 residues. The chain's CDR3 is CASSQRFGDSNQPQHF. CDR3 bases: TGCGCCAGCAGCCAAAGGTTCGGAGATAGCAATCAGCCCCAGCATTTT.

V gene TRBV11-2 combines with J gene TRBJ1-6; no definite D call. The CDR3 length is 14 residues. Trimming took off 1 base at V and 8 bases at J, with 9 bases between the two ends. Germline CDR1 is SGHAT and CDR2 is FQNNGV. In nucleotides, the CDR3 is TGTGCCAGCAGCTTAGTCGGAGCTTATTCACCCCTCCACTTT. Protein: CASSLVGAYSPLHF.

V is TRBV18 and J is TRBJ2-1; TRBD2 matches at 11 bases. The CDR3 contains 18 residues. The germline V gene has CDR1 KGHSH and CDR2 LQKENI. The J segment lost 5 bases and the V segment lost 3 bases, leaving 12 bases of the junction unmatched. CDR3 region: CASSPINGRTSGHNEQFF. The CDR3 DNA reads TGTGCCAGCTCACCGATTAATGGGAGGACTAGCGGGCACAATGAGCAGTTCTTC.

The chain joins TRBV4-2 to TRBJ1-2; 7 bases are shared with TRBD1. CDR3 length: 15 residues. Germline V lookup: CDR1 LGHNA, CDR2 YNFKEQ. V lost 1 base, J lost 5 bases, and 7 bases stayed unmatched. The CDR3 sequence: CASSQVGTARYGYTF. The CDR3 DNA is TGTGCCAGCAGCCAAGTAGGGACAGCGAGGTATGGCTACACCTTC.

The chain is built from TRBV28 and TRBJ1-2; D is perhaps TRBD1 (5 bases). Trimming stripped 3 bases from V and 3 bases from J, with 20 bases between. The CDR3 is 17 amino acids. The germline CDR1 and CDR2 sequences are MDHEN and SYDVKM. The CDR3 protein is CASSLNWGRDPDYGYTF. The DNA of the CDR3 is TGTGCCAGCAGTTTGAATTGGGGCCGTGATCCTGACTATGGCTACACCTTC.

The chain uses TRBV10-2 and TRBJ2-1; 9 positions agree with TRBD1. Germline CDR1 and CDR2: WSHSY and SAAADI. The CDR3 consists of 14 residues. Trimming at V came to 6 bases and at J to 5 bases, leaving 5 bases not matched to a gene. The CDR3 reads CASRVGQGHNEQFF. In nucleotides, the CDR3 is TGCGCCAGCAGGGTGGGACAGGGTCACAATGAGCAGTTCTTC.